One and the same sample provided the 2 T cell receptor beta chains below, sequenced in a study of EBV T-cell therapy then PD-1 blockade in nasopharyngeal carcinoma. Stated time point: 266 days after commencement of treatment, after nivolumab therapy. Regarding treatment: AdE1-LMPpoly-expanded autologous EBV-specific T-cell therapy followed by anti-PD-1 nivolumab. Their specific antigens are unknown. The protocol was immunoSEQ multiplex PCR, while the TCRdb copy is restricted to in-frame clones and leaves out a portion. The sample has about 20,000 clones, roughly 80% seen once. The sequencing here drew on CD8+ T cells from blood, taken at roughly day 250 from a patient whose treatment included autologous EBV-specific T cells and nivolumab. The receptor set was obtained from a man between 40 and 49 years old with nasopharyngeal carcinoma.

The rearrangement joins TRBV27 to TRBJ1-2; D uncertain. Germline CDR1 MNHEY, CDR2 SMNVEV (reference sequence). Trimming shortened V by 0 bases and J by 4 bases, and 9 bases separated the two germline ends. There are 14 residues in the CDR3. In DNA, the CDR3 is TGTGCCAGCAGTTTATCGGCAGTCAGCTATGGCTACACCTTC. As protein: CASSLSAVSYGYTF.

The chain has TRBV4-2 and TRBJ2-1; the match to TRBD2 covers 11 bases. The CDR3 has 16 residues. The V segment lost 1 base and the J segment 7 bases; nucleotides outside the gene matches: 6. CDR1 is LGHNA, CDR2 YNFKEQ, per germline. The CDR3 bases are TGTGCCAGCAGCCAAGTACTAGCGGGGGAGGGGAATGAGCAGTTCTTC. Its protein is CASSQVLAGEGNEQFF.